These 19 T cell receptor beta chains came from one sample sequenced in a study of T cell clones after liver transplantation. Assay: immunoSEQ multiplex PCR; the TCRdb copy retains only in-frame clones and omits some. The sample shows 50,000 to 60,000 clones, roughly three quarters of them seen only once. The sample here was CD4+ T cells from blood, taken at the 22-month timepoint. Receptors were obtained from a human patient who received a liver transplant. Part of the T cells may come from the graft donor.

The chain is built from TRBV28 and TRBJ2-1, with TRBD2 matching over 11 bases. This CDR3 has 15 residues. J lost 8 bases, V lost 6 bases, and 9 bases had no gene match. Germline CDR1 reads MDHEN; CDR2 reads SYDVKM. DNA of the CDR3: TGTGCCAGCAGCCTCCGTAGCGGGGGGGCCGATGAGCAGTTCTTC. It yields the protein CASSLRSGGADEQFF.

The rearrangement joins TRBV2 to TRBJ2-2; 7 positions agree with TRBD1. The CDR3 consists of 14 residues. V lost 5 bases and J lost 5; bases outside the gene matches: 5. CDR1 SNHLY and CDR2 FYNNEI come from the germline V gene. The chain's CDR3 is CASSPGQATGELFF. DNA of the CDR3: TGTGCCAGCAGTCCCGGACAGGCTACCGGGGAGCTGTTTTTT.

The rearrangement joins TRBV5-6 to TRBJ2-1; D possibly corresponds to TRBD2 (5 bases). V lost 2 bases and J lost 0, with 9 bases in between. This CDR3 has 15 amino acids. Germline CDR1 is SGHDT and CDR2 is YYEEEE. The CDR3 protein is CASSFDYSSYNEQFF. The CDR3 region has the DNA TGTGCCAGCAGCTTCGACTATAGCTCCTACAATGAGCAGTTCTTC. The whole variable domain, filled in from reference TRBV5-6 and TRBJ2-1, reads DAGVTQSPTHLIKTRGQQVTLRCSPKSGHDTVSWYQQALGQGPQFIFQYYEEEERQRGNFPDRFSGHQFPNYSSELNVNALLLGDSALYLCASSFDYSSYNEQFFGPGTRLTVL.

This chain joins TRBV23-1 and TRBJ2-7; D is unclear. TRBV23-1 is marked as an open reading frame, function uncertain. CDR3 length: 12 amino acids. The V gene lost 1 base and the J gene lost 11 bases, with 12 bases spanning the gap. The CDR3 DNA reads as TGCGCCAGCAGTCAATGGATGGTTTATGAGTACTTC. Protein product: CASSQWMVYEYF.

The V call is TRBV2, the J call TRBJ2-3; D gene ambiguous. The V end was cut by 7 bases, the J end by 2 bases, with 10 bases between. The CDR3 consists of 13 residues. CDR1 is SNHLY, CDR2 FYNNEI, per germline. CDR3 protein: CASNLTPTDTQYF. The CDR3 nucleotides are TGTGCCAGCAATTTAACGCCCACAGATACGCAGTATTTT. Using reference TRBV2 and TRBJ2-3 for the parts outside the CDR3, the full variable domain is EPEVTQTPSHQVTQMGQEVILRCVPISNHLYFYWYRQILGQKVEFLVSFYNNEISEKSEIFDDQFSVERPDGSNFTLKIRSTKLEDSAMYFCASNLTPTDTQYFGPGTRLTVL.

The chain carries TRBV7-2 and TRBJ1-2; 12 bases are shared with TRBD1. Germline trimming cut 4 bases from V and 8 bases from J; bases unmatched to any gene: 8. This CDR3 spans 15 amino acids. Germline lookup yields CDR1 SGHTA and CDR2 FQGNSA. The CDR3 DNA is TGTGCCAGCAGCTCCCCGGGACAGGGGGCGGGAGGCTACACCTTC. Translated: CASSSPGQGAGGYTF.

The chain combines TRBV6-1 with TRBJ1-5; D is uncertain. The CDR3 is made up of 14 amino acids. The V end was cut by 5 bases, the J end by 0 bases, with 8 bases between. From germline, CDR1 is MNHNS and CDR2 SASEGT. Written as DNA, the CDR3 is TGTGCCAGCAGTTCCAGGTATAGCAATCAGCCCCAGCATTTT. This encodes CASSSRYSNQPQHF.

With regard to this clone: The sample contains more than one DNA sequence encoding this CDR3. This chain joins TRBV6-1 and TRBJ2-3; maybe TRBD1 (6 bases). V was trimmed by 3 bases and J by 3 bases, leaving 10 bases between them. The V gene's germline CDR1 is MNHNS and CDR2 SASEGT. CDR3 length: 14 amino acids. The CDR3 region has the DNA TGTGCCAGCAGTGATGGGGGCCTTACAGATACGCAGTATTTT. The encoded protein is CASSDGGLTDTQYF.

This chain links TRBV11-2 with TRBJ1-2; no firm D call. Germline CDR1 SGHAT, CDR2 FQNNGV. This CDR3 region has 15 residues. V lost 5 bases and J lost 3, with 16 bases in between. CDR3 nucleotides: TGTGCCAGCAGCCCAAGGGTCACCTCGGACTATGGCTACACCTTC. Its protein is CASSPRVTSDYGYTF.

The V gene is TRBV30, the J gene TRBJ1-1, with TRBD1 as a possible D gene (5 bases). This CDR3 is 13 amino acids long. Trimming left V 8 bases short and J 6 bases short, with 19 bases between. Germline V gene data show CDR1 as GTSNPN and CDR2 as SVGIG (reference sequence). CDR3 nucleotide sequence: TGTGCCGGGACCCGGGGAGGGTTCGCTGAAGCTTTCTTT. Residues: CAGTRGGFAEAFF.

The J gene is TRBJ2-3, the V gene TRBV7-2, with 10 bases matching TRBD2. After removal of 7 bases from V and 1 base from J, the junction contained 5 bases not matched to a gene. Per germline, CDR1 SGHTA and CDR2 FQGNSA. The CDR3 is 15 residues long. CDR3 protein: CASTSGTSGTDTQYF. For the CDR3, the DNA is TGTGCCAGCACTTCCGGGACTAGCGGCACAGATACGCAGTATTTT.

The chain combines TRBV19 with TRBJ1-1; 8 bases agree with TRBD1. CDR3 length: 15 amino acids. Germline loops: CDR1 LNHDA, CDR2 SQIVND (reference sequence). The J segment lost 5 bases and the V segment lost 5 bases, leaving 10 bases of the junction unmatched. The CDR3 coding sequence is TGTGCCAGTAGTGAGCCGGCAGGGGGCAAGACTGAAGCTTTCTTT. It translates to CASSEPAGGKTEAFF.

The gene calls are TRBV19 and TRBJ1-6; no clear D. The CDR3 has 15 residues. Germline V gene lookup returns CDR1 LNHDA and CDR2 SQIVND (reference sequence). Trimming removed 3 bases at V and 8 bases at J, with 14 bases between. Here the CDR3 DNA reads TGTGCCAGTAGTATTGGCGGAGGTGGGGATTCACCCCTCCACTTT. Its translation is CASSIGGGGDSPLHF.

J is TRBJ1-6 and V is TRBV18; TRBD1 matches 7 bases. V lost 3 bases, J lost 8 bases, and 4 bases stayed unmatched. The CDR3 runs 14 residues. The germline gives CDR1 KGHSH, CDR2 LQKENI. CDR3 sequence (DNA): TGTGCCAGCTCACCTGAGACAGGGTATTCACCCCTCCACTTT. Translating gives CASSPETGYSPLHF.

The chain has TRBV5-6 and TRBJ1-5; D not certain. From germline, CDR1 is SGHDT and CDR2 YYEEEE. The CDR3 is made up of 14 amino acids. V was pared by 0 bases and J by 3 bases, with 7 bases between. CDR3 bases: TGTGCCAGCAGCTTGGCCGGGGTCAATCAGCCCCAGCATTTT. Protein product: CASSLAGVNQPQHF.

The chain employs TRBV10-3 and TRBJ1-2, with D maybe TRBD1 (5 bases). The germline V gene has CDR1 ENHRY and CDR2 SYGVKD. The CDR3 totals 11 residues. V lost 5 bases, J lost 8 bases, and 9 bases lay in between. CDR3 sequence: CAISPGAGYTF. The CDR3 DNA reads as TGTGCCATCAGTCCCGGGGCGGGCTACACCTTC.

The genes are TRBV6-6 and TRBJ2-1; 8 positions match TRBD2. V lost 7 bases, J lost 1 base, and 6 bases stayed unmatched. The CDR3 extends over 15 amino acids. Germline V gene sequence: CDR1 MNHNY, CDR2 SVGAGI (reference sequence). The CDR3 DNA reads as TGTGCCAGCAAGTCGGGGGGGTTTTCCTACAATGAGCAGTTCTTC. Amino acid sequence: CASKSGGFSYNEQFF.

J is TRBJ2-1 and V is TRBV6-4, with 8 positions matching TRBD1. The germline V gene encodes CDR1 MRHNA and CDR2 SNTAGT. The V gene end was trimmed by 3 bases and the J gene end by 9 bases; junction bases not matched to a gene: 7. The CDR3 length is 14 residues. In nucleotides, the CDR3 is TGTGCCAGCAGTGAAAGGGGACAGGCGGGTGAGCAGTTCTTC. It encodes CASSERGQAGEQFF.

The chain joins TRBV18 to TRBJ1-1; 7 bases line up with TRBD1. Germline V CDR1 and CDR2: KGHSH, LQKENI. V shed 2 bases, J shed 1 base, and the junction held 7 bases outside the gene matches. This CDR3 has 16 residues. As DNA, the CDR3 is TGTGCCAGCTCACCATTTGGTGGACAGGAGAACACTGAAGCTTTCTTT. Its translation: CASSPFGGQENTEAFF.